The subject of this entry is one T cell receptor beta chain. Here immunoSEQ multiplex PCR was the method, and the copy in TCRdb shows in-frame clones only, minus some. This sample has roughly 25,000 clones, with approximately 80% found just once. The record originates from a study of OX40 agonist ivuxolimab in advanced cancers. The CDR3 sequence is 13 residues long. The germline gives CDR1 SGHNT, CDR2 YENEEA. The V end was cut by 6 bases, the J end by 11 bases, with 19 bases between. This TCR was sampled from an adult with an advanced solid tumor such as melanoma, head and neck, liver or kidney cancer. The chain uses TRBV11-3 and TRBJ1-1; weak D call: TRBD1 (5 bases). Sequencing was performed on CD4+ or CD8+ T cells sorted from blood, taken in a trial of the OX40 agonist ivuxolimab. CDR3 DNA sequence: TGTGCCAGCAGTTTATCCCCGGGACGAGAGGCTTTCTTT. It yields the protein CASSLSPGREAFF.